Below, 18 T cell receptor beta chains from the same sample are listed, as sequenced in a study of metastatic and nonmetastatic thyroid tumors. Before thyroid surgery, none of the patients had received any treatment. Using MiXCR, TCRdb re-called clones from the PCR reads. This sample yields tens of thousands of clones, of which around a fifth are seen a single time; around 19% belongs to the top ten. Material for sequencing was blood. These receptors originate from a female donor with papillary thyroid cancer or a benign thyroid nodule (not recorded which). Some clones in this sample may be carry-over from other donors' samples.

This clone was seen repeatedly, ten times or more. This chain links TRBV11-3 with TRBJ2-2; no clear D gene. There are 13 residues in the CDR3. Germline V CDR1 and CDR2: SGHNT, YENEEA. V lost 4 bases and J 4 bases, leaving 7 bases between the germline ends. The CDR3 spells CASSSDGTGELFF. The CDR3 DNA follows: TGTGCCAGCAGCTCGGACGGCACCGGGGAGCTGTTTTTT.

The V call is TRBV20-1, the J call TRBJ2-3; 9 bases agree with TRBD2. The CDR3 has 15 residues. J lost 0 bases, V lost 6 bases, and 7 bases had no gene match. Per germline, CDR1 DFQATT and CDR2 SNEGSKA (reference sequence). The CDR3 here is CSAARTSESTDTQYF. The CDR3 DNA sequence: TGCAGTGCCGCCAGGACTAGCGAAAGCACAGATACGCAGTATTTT.

This clone was counted many times. This chain links TRBV3-1 with TRBJ2-1; TRBD1 matches 8 bases. This CDR3 spans 17 amino acids. Germline values: CDR1 LGHDT, CDR2 YNNKEL (reference sequence). Unmatched junction bases numbered 9, after V lost 0 bases and J lost 5 bases. This chain's CDR3 is CASSQDLWTGSDNEQFF. CDR3 in DNA: TGTGCCAGCAGCCAAGATCTGTGGACAGGGTCAGACAATGAGCAGTTCTTC.

By share, this clone ranks as medium-sized. The sample has other DNA sequences that encode this CDR3 too. The genes are TRBV6-1 and TRBJ2-7; 12 bases align to TRBD2. CDR1 is MNHNS and CDR2 is SASEGT in the germline V gene. J was trimmed by 5 bases and V by 6 bases; bases with no gene match: 11. The CDR3 contains 16 residues. CDR3 sequence: CASRTSGRPVFHEQYF. Written as DNA, the CDR3 is TGTGCCAGCAGGACTAGCGGGAGACCCGTCTTCCACGAGCAGTACTTC.

This clone appeared a few times. One junction end disagrees with the germline gene, perhaps due to a read error. The chain links TRBV28 to TRBJ2-7; 10 positions agree with TRBD1. Germline V gene lookup returns CDR1 MDHEN and CDR2 SYDVKM. This CDR3 is 15 amino acids long. The CDR3 region is CASSLGTGVAYEQYF. Here the CDR3 DNA reads TGTGCCAGCAGTCTCGGGACAGGGGTAGCCTACGAGCAGTACTTT.

This clone was seen at least ten times. The rearrangement links TRBV15 to TRBJ1-5; D not certain. V was pared by 0 bases and J by 4 bases, with 7 bases between. In germline, CDR1 is LNHNV, CDR2 YYDKDF (reference sequence). CDR3 length: 14 residues. In DNA form, the CDR3 reads TGTGCCACCAGCAGAGAGATCGGTAATCAGCCCCAGCATTTT. This translates into CATSREIGNQPQHF.

This clone counts as medium-sized (0.01 to 0.1%). The CDR3 is CASSDPPGQGSHEQYF. As DNA, the CDR3 is TGTGCCAGCAGTGACCCCCCGGGACAGGGTTCCCACGAGCAGTACTTC. The gene calls are TRBV6-1 and TRBJ2-7, with 9 bases identical to TRBD1. V was clipped by 3 bases and J by 5 bases; unmatched bases: 11. CDR1 and CDR2 from the germline V gene are MNHNS and SASEGT. The CDR3 spans 16 residues.

In its sample, this clone was seen many times. CDR3 sequence (DNA): TGTGCCAGCAGTATGTCAGGTGGGGAGACCCAGTACTTC. This translates into CASSMSGGETQYF. The chain combines TRBV6-1 with TRBJ2-5, with D uncertain. Trimming took 5 bases from V and 5 from J, leaving 12 bases between them. There are 13 residues in the CDR3. Per the germline V gene, CDR1 is MNHNS and CDR2 is SASEGT.

This clone showed up many times. The chain combines TRBV15 with TRBJ1-5, with D perhaps matching TRBD1 (5 bases). Trimming took 0 bases from V and 4 from J, leaving 19 bases between them. Germline V gene data show CDR1 as LNHNV and CDR2 as YYDKDF (reference sequence). CDR3 length: 18 amino acids. In nucleotides, the CDR3 is TGTGCCACCAGCAGAGATTGGGGAATGGGGGGGGATAATCAGCCCCAGCATTTT. Translation: CATSRDWGMGGDNQPQHF.

The rearrangement uses TRBV2 and TRBJ2-1; possibly TRBD2 for D (6 bases). CDR3 length equals 15 residues. V dropped 5 bases and J dropped 9 bases, with 20 bases sitting between them. Per germline, CDR1 SNHLY and CDR2 FYNNEI. The DNA for the CDR3 is TGTGCCAGCAGTTTCCATCGGGGGAGGATCGGTGAGCAGTTCTTC. The encoded protein is CASSFHRGRIGEQFF. Looking up the rest from reference TRBV2 and TRBJ2-1 gives the full variable domain: EPEVTQTPSHQVTQMGQEVILRCVPISNHLYFYWYRQILGQKVEFLVSFYNNEISEKSEIFDDQFSVERPDGSNFTLKIRSTKLEDSAMYFCASSFHRGRIGEQFFGPGTRLTVL.

This clone was seen more than once but under ten times. The rearrangement joins TRBV28 to TRBJ1-2; D is possibly TRBD1 (6 bases). Trimming removed 4 bases at V and 2 bases at J, with 14 bases between. The CDR3 covers 15 residues. Per germline, CDR1 MDHEN and CDR2 SYDVKM. CDR3 in DNA: TGTGCCAGCAGTTACACAACCGGGACAAACTATGGCTACACCTTC. The encoded protein is CASSYTTGTNYGYTF.

This clone has ten or more counts. The chain carries TRBV12-3 or TRBV12-4 and TRBJ2-3; no definite D call. V dropped 4 bases and J dropped 5 bases, with 10 bases sitting between them. This CDR3 spans 13 amino acids. The CDR3 here is CASSSVLRDTQYF. CDR3 bases: TGTGCCAGCAGTTCCGTCCTTCGAGATACGCAGTATTTT.

The sample holds a few counts of this clone. The chain's CDR3 is CASSMTGTYNEQFF. The CDR3 DNA reads as TGTGCCAGTAGTATGACGGGAACTTACAATGAGCAGTTCTTC. The chain combines TRBV19 with TRBJ2-1; possibly TRBD2 for D (5 bases). The CDR3 is made up of 14 amino acids. The V and J ends lost 3 bases and 4 bases respectively, with 10 bases between them. CDR1 and CDR2 from the germline V gene are LNHDA and SQIVND (reference sequence).

The chain joins TRBV28 to TRBJ1-1; D is ambiguous. V was clipped by 0 bases and J by 5 bases, with 7 bases between them. The CDR3 covers 13 residues. Germline CDR1 and CDR2: MDHEN and SYDVKM. The DNA of the CDR3 is TGTGCCAGCAGTTTATGGGTTTGTACTGAAGCTTTCTTT. It specifies CASSLWVCTEAFF. The complete variable domain, with remaining parts taken from reference TRBV28 and TRBJ1-1, reads DVKVTQSSRYLVKRTGEKVFLECVQDMDHENMFWYRQDPGLGLRLIYFSYDVKMKEKGDIPEGYSVSREKKERFSLILESASTNQTSMYLCASSLWVCTEAFFGQGTRLTVV.

This clone was counted a few times. This chain joins TRBV6-1 and TRBJ2-4; D is unresolved. Trimming stripped 8 bases from V and 0 bases from J, with 20 bases between. Germline CDR1 MNHNS, CDR2 SASEGT. The CDR3 is 17 residues long. The CDR3 DNA reads as TGTGCCAGCTCCAGTGGCGTAGTGGACCTAGCCAAAAACATTCAGTACTTC. Encoded protein: CASSSGVVDLAKNIQYF.

This clone was counted ten times or more. Other DNA sequences in this specimen translate into the identical CDR3. The J gene is TRBJ1-2, the V gene TRBV3-1; 8 nucleotides align to TRBD1. The CDR3 is made up of 15 amino acids. Germline CDR1 LGHDT, CDR2 YNNKEL (reference sequence). Unmatched junction bases numbered 2, after V lost 2 bases and J lost 0 bases. The CDR3 DNA reads TGTGCCAGCAGCCAACAGGGGGCCTCTAACTATGGCTACACCTTC. It codes for CASSQQGASNYGYTF.

This clone was counted many times. This specimen includes other DNA sequences encoding the same CDR3. The chain joins TRBV14 to TRBJ2-3; TRBD2 is a possible D gene (6 bases). This CDR3 comprises 16 residues. Germline lookup yields CDR1 SGHDN and CDR2 FVKESK. V lost 0 bases and J 9 bases, leaving 19 bases between the germline ends. The CDR3 sequence: CASSQEGPSWGGTQYF. The CDR3 nucleotides read TGTGCCAGCAGCCAAGAGGGCCCGAGCTGGGGAGGAACGCAGTATTTT.

At least ten counts were recorded for this clone. V gene TRBV5-6 combines with J gene TRBJ2-4, with a possible D match to TRBD2 (6 bases). The V end was cut by 4 bases, the J end by 1 base, with 18 bases between. The CDR3 sequence is 17 residues long. Germline V CDR1 and CDR2: SGHDT, YYEEEE. Here the CDR3 DNA reads TGTGCCAGCAGCCAAACCCTGGCGGGGTTGGCCAAAAACATTCAGTACTTC. Translation gives CASSQTLAGLAKNIQYF.